Presented here are 6 T cell receptor beta chains from one specimen sequenced in a study of blood T cell repertoires in COVID-19. The protocol was immunoSEQ multiplex PCR, while the TCRdb copy is restricted to in-frame clones and leaves out a portion. This sample has approximately 15,000 clones, with around 77% found just once. The specimen sequenced was peripheral blood. The receptors derive from a human donor in a cohort sampled during active COVID-19.

V is TRBV9 and J is TRBJ2-7, with 7 nucleotides matching TRBD2. Looked up from germline, CDR1 is SGDLS and CDR2 is YYNGEE. V gave up 4 bases and J gave up 4 bases; unmatched junction bases: 5. CDR3 length: 13 amino acids. The chain's CDR3 is CASSPGRGYEQYF. CDR3 in DNA: TGTGCCAGCAGCCCAGGGCGGGGGTACGAGCAGTACTTC.

V gene TRBV7-9 combines with J gene TRBJ2-4; D uncertain. Germline-derived CDR1 and CDR2 are SEHNR and FQNEAQ (reference sequence). The CDR3 extends over 12 amino acids. With 1 base removed from V and 6 bases from J, the gap between germline ends came to 4 bases. CDR3 nucleotides: TGTGCCAGCAGCTTAGACAGAAACATTCAGTACTTC. Translated: CASSLDRNIQYF. The full variable domain, completed using reference TRBV7-9 and TRBJ2-4, is DTGVSQNPRHKITKRGQNVTFRCDPISEHNRLYWYRQTLGQGPEFLTYFQNEAQLEKSRLLSDRFSAERPKGSFSTLEIQRTEQGDSAMYLCASSLDRNIQYFGAGTRLSVL.

The chain has TRBV11-2 and TRBJ2-7; TRBD1 agrees at 8 bases. Germline V gives CDR1 SGHAT, CDR2 FQNNGV. Unmatched junction bases numbered 10, after V lost 5 bases and J lost 4 bases. The CDR3 contains 15 residues. CDR3 nucleotides: TGTGCCAGCAGCCCAGGGGCAGGGGGCCCATACGAGCAGTACTTC. Its protein is CASSPGAGGPYEQYF.

This clone was counted once. J is TRBJ2-5 and V is TRBV18, with D possibly matching TRBD2 (6 bases). Germline V gene data show CDR1 as KGHSH and CDR2 as LQKENI. The CDR3 extends over 14 amino acids. The germline V and J ends were trimmed by 3 bases and 5 bases, with 13 bases remaining between them. CDR3 amino acids: CASSPVRESETQYF. The CDR3 bases are TGTGCCAGCTCACCGGTTCGGGAGTCCGAGACCCAGTACTTC.

V gene TRBV6-1 combines with J gene TRBJ2-7; 8 positions match TRBD1. This CDR3 has 15 amino acids. V shed 1 base and J 4 bases; nucleotides not matched to a gene: 6. Germline-derived CDR1 and CDR2 are MNHNS and SASEGT. The CDR3 region has the DNA TGTGCCAGCAGTGAAGAGACAGGGGAGAGGTACGAGCAGTACTTC. Its protein is CASSEETGERYEQYF.

This clone was seen once. The chain couples TRBV2 to TRBJ1-2; D call uncertain. The CDR3 has 12 residues. The germline V and J ends were trimmed by 8 bases and 0 bases, with 7 bases remaining between them. CDR1 SNHLY and CDR2 FYNNEI come from the germline V gene. DNA of the CDR3: TGTGCCAGCGAGTTAGCTAACTATGGCTACACCTTC. The encoded protein is CASELANYGYTF.